Listed here are 14 T cell receptor beta chains from one sample, sequenced in a study of identical twins. TCRdb re-called the 5' RACE reads through MiXCR, storing one row per CDR3 protein. The sample records more than 1.5 million distinct CDR3 sequences, about 31% being singletons. What was sequenced was cord blood. The receptors here all came from a newborn girl in good health.

The J gene is TRBJ2-5, the V gene TRBV24-1; no clear D gene. The CDR3 is 14 amino acids. Per germline, CDR1 KGHDR and CDR2 SFDVKD. Deletions cut 1 base from V and 11 bases from J, with 16 bases between. CDR3 sequence reads: CATSDFRVYNEQYF. Here the CDR3 DNA reads TGTGCCACCAGTGATTTCCGGGTCTACAATGAGCAGTACTTC.

The chain couples TRBV5-1 to TRBJ1-1, with no clear D. Looked up from germline, CDR1 is SGHRS and CDR2 is YFSETQ. V gave up 1 base and J gave up 9 bases, with 16 bases separating them. The CDR3 consists of 14 residues. The CDR3 DNA sequence: TGCGCCAGCAGCTTGAGTCGGCTGGATCAACAAGCTTTCTTT. It encodes CASSLSRLDQQAFF.

This clonotype has just a few counts. The chain couples TRBV20-1 to TRBJ2-7; TRBD2 is a possible D gene (6 bases). The germline V gene encodes CDR1 DFQATT and CDR2 SNEGSKA (reference sequence). This CDR3 is built from 12 residues. V was shortened by 4 bases and J by 3 bases, with 10 bases between the two germline ends. The DNA for the CDR3 is TGCAGTGCTATCGGGGGAAGCTACGAGCAGTACTTC. Protein sequence: CSAIGGSYEQYF.

Details on this clonotype: A read error may be the cause here, since a much bigger clone is one base away. CDR3 loop: CSAPHHNEQFF. In DNA form, the CDR3 reads TGCAGTGCTCCTCATCACAATGAGCAGTTCTTC. This rearrangement joins TRBV20-1 to TRBJ2-1; D not certain. Germline V CDR1 and CDR2: DFQATT, SNEGSKA (reference sequence). The length of the CDR3 is 11 residues. V lost 5 bases and J 5 bases, leaving 7 bases between the germline ends.

The chain uses TRBV4-2 and TRBJ1-5; TRBD1 matches 10 bases. The germline gives CDR1 LGHNA, CDR2 YNFKEQ. This CDR3 comprises 16 residues. Trimming cost V 4 bases and J 4 bases; bases outside gene matches: 7. DNA for the CDR3: TGTGCCAGCAGCCCCCGGGACAGGGGAGGGAATCAGCCCCAGCATTTT. It yields the protein CASSPRDRGGNQPQHF.

This clonotype was seen a handful of times. V and J are TRBV29-1 and TRBJ1-2, with D perhaps TRBD1 (5 bases). The CDR3 has 14 amino acids. From germline, CDR1 is SQVTM and CDR2 ANQGSEA. Trimming left V 4 bases short and J 0 bases short, with 12 bases between. CDR3 sequence (DNA): TGCAGCGTTGGGGGGGGATCAGCTAACTATGGCTACACCTTC. Its protein product is CSVGGGSANYGYTF.

The chain uses TRBV18 and TRBJ1-4; D gene uncertain. V lost 2 bases and J lost 0, with 7 bases in between. CDR1 is KGHSH, CDR2 LQKENI, per germline. This CDR3 region has 15 residues. The CDR3, as DNA: TGTGCCAGCTCACCAGGGCTTGCAACTAATGAAAAACTGTTTTTT. This codes for CASSPGLATNEKLFF.

This clonotype was seen a handful of times. The gene calls are TRBV25-1 and TRBJ1-1, with 8 bases lining up with TRBD1. CDR3 length: 16 residues. Trimming cost V 4 bases and J 2 bases; bases outside gene matches: 9. Germline loops: CDR1 MGHDK, CDR2 SYGVNS. This CDR3 is CASSGNLGQGNTEAFF. The CDR3 DNA is TGTGCCAGCAGTGGGAATTTAGGACAGGGTAACACTGAAGCTTTCTTT.

Comments on this clonotype: A read error may explain this, as a much larger clone is one base away. The rearrangement links TRBV29-1 to TRBJ2-5, with D perhaps matching TRBD1 or TRBD2 (6 bases each). Trimming pared 6 bases from V and 13 bases from J, leaving 12 bases between. The CDR3 contains 9 residues. CDR1 and CDR2 (germline): SQVTM, ANQGSEA. The chain's CDR3 is CSVGGLLYF. CDR3 nucleotides: TGCAGCGTAGGGGGACTTCTGTACTTC.

This clonotype was counted between two and nine times. The V gene is TRBV14, the J gene TRBJ2-1, with unresolved D. Germline CDR1 SGHDN, CDR2 FVKESK. Trimming took 8 bases from V and 5 from J, leaving 16 bases between them. CDR3 size: 14 residues. CDR3 sequence reads: CASADSRAHNEQFF. CDR3 nucleotides: TGTGCCAGCGCGGATTCTAGAGCGCACAATGAGCAGTTCTTC.

In its sample, this clonotype was seen a few times. V usage is TRBV5-1 and J usage is TRBJ2-7, with D perhaps TRBD1 (6 bases). Germline V CDR1 and CDR2: SGHRS, YFSETQ. V lost 3 bases and J 1 base, leaving 14 bases between the germline ends. This CDR3 contains 15 residues. The CDR3 spells CASSYLADSSYEQYF. The DNA of the CDR3 is TGCGCCAGCAGCTACCTCGCGGACAGTTCCTACGAGCAGTACTTC.

This clonotype was detected only a few times. The gene calls are TRBV5-1 and TRBJ2-2, with D unclear. CDR1 and CDR2 from the germline V gene are SGHRS and YFSETQ. This CDR3 is built from 13 residues. The V and J ends lost 5 bases and 3 bases respectively, with 8 bases between them. The CDR3 sequence is CASRSADTGELFF. CDR3 nucleotides: TGCGCCAGCAGATCCGCGGACACCGGGGAGCTGTTTTTT.

This clonotype was detected only a few times. This rearrangement joins TRBV5-1 to TRBJ2-1; D remains ambiguous. The CDR3 is 15 amino acids. Germline CDR1 is SGHRS and CDR2 is YFSETQ. V was pared by 0 bases and J by 6 bases, with 13 bases between. CDR3 sequence: CASSLDALITNEQFF. In DNA form, the CDR3 reads TGCGCCAGCAGCTTGGATGCCCTTATAACCAATGAGCAGTTCTTC.

The chain carries TRBV7-2 and TRBJ1-2; tentative D call: TRBD1 (5 bases). V lost 2 bases, J lost 4 bases, and 17 bases lay in between. Per germline, CDR1 SGHTA and CDR2 FQGNSA. The CDR3 runs 16 residues. CDR3 nucleotide sequence: TGTGCCAGCAGCTTATACTCGGGGGGGGGTAGCTATGGCTACACCTTC. This encodes CASSLYSGGGSYGYTF.